These 8 T cell receptor beta chains were all obtained from the same sample, sequenced in a study of patients and donors after allogeneic stem cell transplantation. From the RT-PCR reads, TCRdb called clonotypes with MiXCR, one entry per CDR3 protein. The sample includes 150,000 or so distinct CDR3 sequences, about a quarter of them seen just once. What was sequenced was blood, either unsorted or a sorted T cell fraction (not recorded which). These receptors were collected from a human donor who was either an allogeneic HSCT recipient or a stem cell or donor lymphocyte infusion donor (not recorded which). It is not recorded whose cells these are; they may come from a transplant donor.

This chain connects TRBV10-3 to TRBJ1-5, with D unclear. The CDR3 consists of 12 residues. The germline gives CDR1 ENHRY, CDR2 SYGVKD. V lost 4 bases and J 4 bases, leaving 5 bases between the germline ends. The CDR3 DNA reads as TGTGCCATCAGTGCAGCAAATCAGCCCCAGCATTTT. It yields the protein CAISAANQPQHF.

The chain combines TRBV5-6 with TRBJ1-5; D is unclear. Germline CDR1 and CDR2: SGHDT and YYEEEE. The CDR3 is 15 residues long. The germline V and J ends were trimmed by 2 bases and 3 bases, with 12 bases remaining between them. The CDR3 loop is CASSLGPVTNQPQHF. CDR3 DNA: TGTGCCAGCAGCTTAGGTCCGGTGACCAATCAGCCCCAGCATTTT.

This clonotype was counted between two and nine times. The chain joins TRBV12-3 or TRBV12-4 to TRBJ1-1, with TRBD1 identical over 9 bases. This CDR3 is built from 15 residues. With 5 bases clipped from V and 8 bases from J, the junction kept 12 bases outside the gene matches. The CDR3 region is CASSLIYDRGSEAFF. The CDR3 DNA sequence: TGTGCCAGCAGTCTCATCTACGACAGGGGGTCAGAAGCTTTCTTT.

This clonotype was detected only a few times. V usage is TRBV5-5 and J usage is TRBJ1-6; TRBD1 matches 7 bases. The CDR3 has 14 residues. J was trimmed by 11 bases and V by 4 bases; bases with no gene match: 9. CDR1 is SGHKS, CDR2 YYEKEE, per germline (reference sequence). CDR3 nucleotide sequence: TGTGCCAGCAGCCCAGGCCCACAGGGGCCACCCCTCCACTTT. Amino acid sequence: CASSPGPQGPPLHF.

The CDR3, as DNA: TGTGCCAGCTCACCACTCGGGGCAGGCCAAGAGACCCAGTACTTC. Translating it yields CASSPLGAGQETQYF. V usage is TRBV18 and J usage is TRBJ2-5; D may match TRBD1 or TRBD2 (5 bases each). There are 15 residues in the CDR3. Germline assignment: CDR1 KGHSH and CDR2 LQKENI. V was pared by 1 base and J by 1 base, with 10 bases between.

In its sample, this clonotype was seen a few times. The chain uses TRBV10-3 and TRBJ2-1, with 9 nucleotides matching TRBD1. This CDR3 region has 15 residues. The germline gives CDR1 ENHRY, CDR2 SYGVKD. V shed 5 bases, J shed 4 bases, and the junction held 6 bases outside the gene matches. The CDR3 bases are TGTGCCATCAGTCCCGACAGGGGGACGTACAATGAGCAGTTCTTC. Translating it yields CAISPDRGTYNEQFF.

The chain recombines TRBV29-1 with TRBJ1-2; D unclear. Trimming cost V 7 bases and J 4 bases, with 13 bases left between them. Germline V gene lookup returns CDR1 SQVTM and CDR2 ANQGSEA. This CDR3 is 12 amino acids long. The CDR3: CSAATESYGYTF. The CDR3 DNA follows: TGCAGCGCTGCCACAGAGTCCTATGGCTACACCTTC.

This chain uses TRBV6-5 with TRBJ2-5; maybe TRBD2 (5 bases). The germline V gene has CDR1 MNHEY and CDR2 SVGAGI. V lost 10 bases and J lost 1, with 13 bases in between. The CDR3 loop spans 13 amino acids. The CDR3 DNA follows: TGTGCCACACGCCGGGGAGTCCAAGAGACCCAGTACTTC. It is translated as CATRRGVQETQYF.